A selection of T cell receptor beta chains follows, all from one sample in a study of blood T cell repertoires in COVID-19. Here immunoSEQ multiplex PCR was the method, and the copy in TCRdb shows in-frame clones only, minus some. The sample shows tens of thousands of clones, over 75% of them seen only once. Material for sequencing was peripheral blood. These TCRs come from an elderly man with active or convalescent COVID-19. Each CDR3 is given with its conserved first and last residue.

TRBJ2-6	TRBV11-2	CASSLRGQSSGANVLTF
TRBJ1-6	TRBV7-3	CASSLQKLNSPLHF
TRBJ1-2	TRBV7-2	CASSPGTGLFRTF
TRBJ2-4	TRBV10-3	CAISGSPENIQYF
TRBJ1-1	TRBV5-6	CASVGPGTEAFF
TRBJ1-2	TRBV18	CASSPTGGAGYGYTF
TRBJ1-1	TRBV5-6	CASSILGTGGVTEAFF
TRBJ2-7	TRBV7-2	CASSLVSRTASYEQYF
TRBJ1-2	TRBV29-1	CSAIANYGYTF
TRBJ2-3	TRBV7-3	CASSLMQGRTDTQYF
TRBJ2-7	TRBV7-6	CASSLDTGTAYEQYF
TRBJ2-1	TRBV7-9	CASSFGTSGSSYNEQFF
TRBJ1-2	TRBV23-1	CASSQWSLASRQQGTDF
TRBJ1-2	TRBV29-1	CSVMGVSYGYTF
TRBJ2-7	TRBV27	CASSPAGAYEQYF
TRBJ1-1	TRBV2	CASSRDLRVVAEAFF
TRBJ2-1	TRBV7-9	CASSPLAGGTYNEQFF
TRBJ2-5	TRBV29-1	CSGRDRGPGRETQYF
TRBJ1-1	TRBV6-6	CASRRGEWGGGTEAFF
TRBJ2-4	TRBV6-1	CASSELRNIQYF
TRBJ2-5	TRBV30	CAWTEQETQYF
TRBJ1-1	TRBV19	CASSMGARTEAFF
TRBJ2-3	TRBV6-5	CASSPRTGETDTQYF
TRBJ1-4	TRBV19	CASSGDRDEKLFF
TRBJ2-5	TRBV3-1/TRBV3-2	CASSQELVARPRETQYF
TRBJ2-5	TRBV4-1	CASSQGVEKTQYF
TRBJ2-3	TRBV4-2	CASSQDFRVTDTQYF
TRBJ2-7	TRBV13	CASSFPTSSYEQYF
TRBJ2-5	TRBV11-3	CASSRLAGQETQYF
TRBJ2-3	TRBV11-2	CASSPRTGTTDTQYF
TRBJ2-3	TRBV7-9	CASSPTGGEADTQYF
TRBJ2-7	TRBV12-3/TRBV12-4	CASSSGVLGEQYF
TRBJ1-2	TRBV11-3	CASSRQQGSGYTF
TRBJ2-7	TRBV12-3/TRBV12-4	CASSFSVQGEQYF
TRBJ1-2	TRBV7-2	CASSPEPGNYGYTF
TRBJ2-5	TRBV7-2	CASSSGQAYPETQYF
TRBJ1-4	TRBV11-2	CASSFGRGTNEKLFF
TRBJ2-2	TRBV11-2	CASRAGGRTGELFF
TRBJ2-1	TRBV7-6	CASSSTGQGSYNEQFF
TRBJ1-1	TRBV7-6	CASSPISGNEAFF
TRBJ1-1	TRBV9	CASSDRQGAYTEAFF
TRBJ2-5	TRBV7-2	CASSDYSQETQYF